This passage covers 13 T cell receptor beta chains from one sample sequenced in a study of blood T cell repertoires in COVID-19. Profiling relied on immunoSEQ multiplex PCR, and the TCRdb table lists in-frame clones only, not all of them. The data show around 300,000 clones, about 86% seen once. The sequenced material came from peripheral blood. Receptors originate from a woman in her sixties or seventies with COVID-19, enrolled during active disease.

The chain is built from TRBV27 and TRBJ1-2, with 7 bases aligning to TRBD1. V lost 3 bases and J lost 3; bases outside the gene matches: 7. Germline V gene sequence: CDR1 MNHEY, CDR2 SMNVEV (reference sequence). This CDR3 is built from 15 residues. The CDR3 reads CASSLRLTGHYGYTF. CDR3 DNA: TGTGCCAGCAGTTTGAGACTGACAGGGCACTATGGCTACACCTTC.

This clone was seen only once. The CDR3 loop reads CASSMGTGSSYEQYF. CDR3 DNA sequence: TGTGCCAGTAGTATGGGGACAGGTAGCTCCTACGAGCAGTACTTC. V is TRBV19 and J is TRBJ2-7, with 8 bases aligning to TRBD1. The germline CDR1 and CDR2 sequences are LNHDA and SQIVND (reference sequence). CDR3 size: 15 residues. Germline trimming cut 3 bases from V and 0 bases from J; bases unmatched to any gene: 4.

CDR3: CASSHRGVSYTF. The CDR3 region has the DNA TGTGCCAGCAGCCACAGGGGTGTAAGCTACACCTTC. The chain recombines TRBV14 with TRBJ1-2; TRBD1 is a possible D gene (6 bases). The V gene lost 3 bases and the J gene lost 9 bases, with 11 bases spanning the gap. The CDR3 has 12 amino acids. CDR1 is SGHDN, CDR2 FVKESK, per germline. Looking up the rest from reference TRBV14 and TRBJ1-2 gives the full variable domain: EAGVTQFPSHSVIEKGQTVTLRCDPISGHDNLYWYRRVMGKEIKFLLHFVKESKQDESGMPNNRFLAERTGGTYSTLKVQPAELEDSGVYFCASSHRGVSYTFGSGTRLTVV.

This clone showed up just once. The chain is built from TRBV5-4 and TRBJ2-5; 9 positions match TRBD2. Germline trimming cut 6 bases from V and 5 bases from J; bases unmatched to any gene: 8. In germline, CDR1 is SGHNT, CDR2 YYREEE (reference sequence). The CDR3 is made up of 14 amino acids. CDR3 residues: CASNTRGLAETQYF. The CDR3 DNA sequence: TGTGCCAGCAACACCCGAGGACTAGCGGAGACCCAGTACTTC.

V usage is TRBV24-1 and J usage is TRBJ1-2, with 7 bases matching TRBD1. Germline loops: CDR1 KGHDR, CDR2 SFDVKD. With 6 bases clipped from V and 6 bases from J, the junction kept 9 bases outside the gene matches. The CDR3 has 14 amino acids. The CDR3 region is CATSPPDRANGYTF. The CDR3 DNA is TGTGCCACCAGTCCACCTGACAGGGCGAATGGCTACACCTTC.

This sequence joins TRBV2 and TRBJ1-1, with 8 bases aligning to TRBD1. Trimming cost V 6 bases and J 7 bases; bases outside gene matches: 4. Germline loops: CDR1 SNHLY, CDR2 FYNNEI. The CDR3 is made up of 12 amino acids. The CDR3 bases are TGTGCCAGCAGCGGACAGGGTGGTGAAGCTTTCTTT. It yields the protein CASSGQGGEAFF.

V and J are TRBV11-2 and TRBJ2-2, with TRBD2 matching 8 bases. The length of the CDR3 is 17 residues. CDR1 and CDR2 (germline): SGHAT, FQNNGV. With 5 bases clipped from V and 4 bases from J, the junction kept 12 bases outside the gene matches. CDR3: CASSLGTSPEFTGELFF. CDR3 DNA sequence: TGTGCCAGCAGCCTCGGGACTAGTCCGGAGTTCACCGGGGAGCTGTTTTTT. Variable domain in full (rest from reference TRBV11-2 and TRBJ2-2): EAGVAQSPRYKIIEKRQSVAFWCNPISGHATLYWYQQILGQGPKLLIQFQNNGVVDDSQLPKDRFSAERLKGVDSTLKIQPAKLEDSAVYLCASSLGTSPEFTGELFFGEGSRLTVL.

The rearrangement uses TRBV19 and TRBJ1-1, with a tentative D call TRBD1 (5 bases). Trimming removed 5 bases at V and 3 bases at J, with 10 bases between. The germline CDR1 and CDR2 sequences are LNHDA and SQIVND (reference sequence). This CDR3 comprises 13 residues. The CDR3 here is CASSVRGYTEAFF. DNA of the CDR3: TGTGCCAGTAGTGTGCGGGGGTACACTGAAGCTTTCTTT.

The chain carries TRBV11-2 and TRBJ2-5, with TRBD2 identical over 10 bases. The junction had 4 bases not matched to a gene; V was cut back by 2 bases and J by 1 base. The CDR3 runs to 16 residues. The germline V gene has CDR1 SGHAT and CDR2 FQNNGV. CDR3 in amino acids: CASSLLSGGAQETQYF. The CDR3 DNA reads as TGTGCCAGCAGCTTACTCAGCGGGGGGGCCCAAGAGACCCAGTACTTC.

J is TRBJ2-1 and V is TRBV4-1, with 13 positions matching TRBD2. The CDR3 is made up of 17 amino acids. Trimming at V came to 3 bases and at J to 7 bases, leaving 9 bases not matched to a gene. Germline loops: CDR1 MGHRA, CDR2 YSYEKL. The CDR3 here is CASSQPALAGGRNEQFF. CDR3 coding DNA: TGCGCCAGCAGCCAGCCTGCACTAGCGGGGGGGCGTAATGAGCAGTTCTTC.

This clone was detected only once. This sequence joins TRBV28 and TRBJ1-1, with D hard to call. CDR1 is MDHEN and CDR2 is SYDVKM in the germline V gene. This CDR3 contains 15 residues. Trimming took 6 bases from V and 5 from J, leaving 19 bases between them. Here the CDR3 reads CASSAGGSVGTEAFF. The CDR3 DNA follows: TGTGCCAGCAGCGCTGGCGGGTCGGTGGGGACTGAAGCTTTCTTT.

The chain recombines TRBV24-1 with TRBJ2-5, with D perhaps matching TRBD1 (6 bases). The CDR3 totals 13 residues. Per the germline V gene, CDR1 is KGHDR and CDR2 is SFDVKD. Trimming removed 10 bases at V and 0 bases at J, with 11 bases between. The CDR3 bases are TGTGCCACAGCAGGGGAGTACCAAGAGACCCAGTACTTC. This gives the protein CATAGEYQETQYF.

The V and J genes are TRBV12-5 and TRBJ2-2, with D unresolved. CDR1 is LGHNT and CDR2 is FRNRAP in the germline V gene. Between the trimmed V and J ends, which lost 5 bases and 0 bases, there was a span of 13 bases. CDR3 length equals 16 residues. The CDR3 region has the DNA TGTGCTAGTGGTATGGGCAGTACCGCGAACACCGGGGAGCTGTTTTTT. Its translation is CASGMGSTANTGELFF.